These 2 T cell receptor beta chains originate from one sample sequenced in a study of post-analysis software for immune sequencing data. Study results and caveats: When patients were compared with controls, roughly five TRBV segments were more frequent, TRBV5-6, TRBV5-1 and TRBV20-1 among them.

Built from TCR beta cDNA, the libraries had unique molecular identifiers in them. TCRdb re-called the PCR reads with MiXCR, one entry per CDR3 protein. This sample has hundreds of thousands of distinct CDR3 sequences, with less than 35% found just once. Their target antigens are unknown. Source material: blood. The receptors derive from a girl between 5 and 17 years old with multiple sclerosis.

This clonotype was observed once. The J gene is TRBJ1-1, the V gene TRBV20-1, with D hard to call. V lost 2 bases to trimming and J lost 1 base, with 14 bases between them. Germline V gives CDR1 DFQATT, CDR2 SNEGSKA (reference sequence). CDR3 length: 15 amino acids. CDR3 amino acids: CSARTSTLRNTEAFF. Written as DNA, the CDR3 is TGCAGTGCTAGAACCTCGACCTTGAGGAACACTGAAGCTTTCTTT.

This clonotype was counted only a few times. This chain uses TRBV20-1 with TRBJ2-5, with D possibly called TRBD1 or TRBD2 (7 bases each). The V end lost 6 bases, the J end lost 5 bases, and 13 bases lay between the germline ends. This CDR3 comprises 12 residues. Germline-derived CDR1 and CDR2 are DFQATT and SNEGSKA (reference sequence). The chain's CDR3 is CSATGEGETQYF. The CDR3 region has the DNA TGCAGTGCCACAGGGGAGGGCGAGACCCAGTACTTC.